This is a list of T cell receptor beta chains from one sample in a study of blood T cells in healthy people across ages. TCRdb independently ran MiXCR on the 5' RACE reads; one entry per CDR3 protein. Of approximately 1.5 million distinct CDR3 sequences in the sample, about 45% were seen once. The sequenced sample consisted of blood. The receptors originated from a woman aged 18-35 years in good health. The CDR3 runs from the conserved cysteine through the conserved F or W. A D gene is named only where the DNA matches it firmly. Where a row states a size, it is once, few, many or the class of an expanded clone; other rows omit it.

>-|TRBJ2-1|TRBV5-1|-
CASSFTPPANEQFF
TGCGCCAGCAGCTTCACTCCACCGGCCAATGAGCAGTTCTTC
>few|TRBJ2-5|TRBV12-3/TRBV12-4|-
CASSSGQQERETQYF
TGTGCCAGCAGCTCGGGACAACAGGAGAGGGAGACCCAGTACTTC
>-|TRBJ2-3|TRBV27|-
CASRGGFSTDTQYF
TGTGCCAGCAGAGGCGGGTTTAGCACAGATACGCAGTATTTT
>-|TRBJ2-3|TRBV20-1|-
CSARDKLLWGADTQYF
TGCAGTGCTAGAGATAAACTTCTATGGGGGGCAGATACGCAGTATTTT
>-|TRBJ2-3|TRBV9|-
CASSVEEGIIGTDTQYF
TGTGCCAGCAGCGTAGAGGAGGGAATAATTGGAACAGATACGCAGTATTTT
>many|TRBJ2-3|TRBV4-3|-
CASSHPGGTDTQYF
TGCGCCAGCAGCCATCCTGGGGGGACAGATACGCAGTATTTT
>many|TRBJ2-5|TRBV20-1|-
CSAPRQQETQYF
TGCAGTGCCCCTCGACAGCAAGAGACCCAGTACTTC
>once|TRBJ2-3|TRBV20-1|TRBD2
CSAVGVAGGYTQYF
TGCAGTGCTGTTGGGGTAGCGGGAGGGTATACGCAGTATTTT
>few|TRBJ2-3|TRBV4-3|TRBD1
CASSQTGVSTDTQYF
TGCGCCAGCAGCCAAACAGGGGTCAGCACAGATACGCAGTATTTT
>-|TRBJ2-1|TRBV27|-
CASSQQRLHNEQFF
TGTGCCAGCTCGCAACAGAGGCTCCACAATGAGCAGTTCTTC
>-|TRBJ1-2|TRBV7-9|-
CASSLDVAGGYTF
TGTGCCAGCAGCTTAGACGTGGCAGGTGGCTACACCTTC
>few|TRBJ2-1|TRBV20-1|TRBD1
CSARTTTGGFYNEQFF
TGCAGTGCTAGGACTACGACAGGGGGCTTCTACAATGAGCAGTTCTTC
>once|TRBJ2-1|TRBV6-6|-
CASSYLGNNEQFF
TGTGCCAGCAGTTATTTGGGAAACAATGAGCAGTTCTTC
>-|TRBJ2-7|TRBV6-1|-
CASNGQLGDYEQYF
TGTGCCAGCAACGGACAGCTAGGGGACTACGAGCAGTACTTC
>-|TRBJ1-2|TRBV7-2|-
CASSLGRDGTLNYGYTF
TGTGCCAGCAGCTTGGGGCGGGACGGTACCTTAAACTATGGCTACACCTTC
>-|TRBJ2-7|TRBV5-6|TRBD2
CASSGGLAGNYEQYF
TGTGCCAGCAGCGGCGGACTAGCGGGGAACTACGAGCAGTACTTC
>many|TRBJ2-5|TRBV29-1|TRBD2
CSVVLAGHQETQYF
TGCAGCGTTGTACTAGCGGGCCACCAAGAGACCCAGTACTTC
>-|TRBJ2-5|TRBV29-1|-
CSVDGPLEETQYF
TGCAGCGTTGACGGCCCCCTGGAGGAGACCCAGTACTTC